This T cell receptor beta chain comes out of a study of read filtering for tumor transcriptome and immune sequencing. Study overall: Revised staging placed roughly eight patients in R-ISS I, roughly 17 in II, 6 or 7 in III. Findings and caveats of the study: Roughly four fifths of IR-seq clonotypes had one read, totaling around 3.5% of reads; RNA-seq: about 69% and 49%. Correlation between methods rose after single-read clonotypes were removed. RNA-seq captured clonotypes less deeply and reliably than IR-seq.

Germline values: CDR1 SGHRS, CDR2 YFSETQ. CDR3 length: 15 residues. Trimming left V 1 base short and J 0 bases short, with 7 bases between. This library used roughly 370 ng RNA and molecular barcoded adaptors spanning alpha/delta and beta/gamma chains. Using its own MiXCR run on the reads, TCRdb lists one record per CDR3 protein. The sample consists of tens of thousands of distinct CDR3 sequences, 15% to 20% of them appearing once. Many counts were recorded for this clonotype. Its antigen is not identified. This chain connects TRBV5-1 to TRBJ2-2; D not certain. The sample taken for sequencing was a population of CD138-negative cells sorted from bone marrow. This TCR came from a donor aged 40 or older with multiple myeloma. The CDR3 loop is CASSLSSPNTGELFF. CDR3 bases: TGCGCCAGCAGCTTGTCGTCACCGAACACCGGGGAGCTGTTTTTT.